Listed here is a single TCR beta chain. What it recognizes is unknown. This entry comes from a study of lymphopenia after photon versus proton radiotherapy. Study-wide points: Photon-treated patients lost naive T cells and TCR diversity; proton-treated stayed stable.

The CDR3 loop spans 14 amino acids. Germline CDR1 is MDHEN and CDR2 is SYDVKM. Trimming removed 8 bases from V and 8 bases from J; junction bases left unmatched: 11. TCRdb keeps only in-frame clones here, not all; method: immunoSEQ multiplex PCR. The data show tens of thousands of clones, with roughly 93% seen just once and about 2.6% held by the top ten. This sequence was found in a woman in her 70s with pancreatic cancer. The starting material was peripheral blood, obtained from a patient treated with photon-based radiotherapy. The chain has TRBV28 and TRBJ1-5, with TRBD1 matching over 8 bases. CDR3 loop: CASGDRGLGKPQHF. CDR3 coding DNA: TGTGCCAGCGGTGACAGGGGACTAGGTAAGCCCCAGCATTTT.